This TCR beta chain was identified in a study of OX40 agonist ivuxolimab in advanced cancers. Across the whole study: In this cohort, patients received ivuxolimab, an agonistic anti-OX40 (CD134) antibody.

A word on this clone: Its specificity is not known.

Points from the study as a whole: Among the lowest peripheral clonal expansion occurred in 0.1-3.0 mg/kg partial responders. On average, CD8+ T cells showed a greater number of expanded clones than CD4+.

Trimming at V came to 1 base and at J to 0 bases, leaving 3 bases not matched to a gene. The CDR3 is 16 residues long. Germline CDR1 is MGHRA and CDR2 is YSYEKL. Clones were sequenced by immunoSEQ multiplex PCR, and TCRdb holds only the in-frame ones, with some missing. The top ten clones hold roughly a quarter of a sample with about 52,000 clones, about 93% of them seen once. The chain joins TRBV4-1 to TRBJ2-3; TRBD1 matches at 8 bases. This specimen was CD4+ or CD8+ T cells sorted from blood, taken in a trial of the OX40 agonist ivuxolimab. The clonotype was recovered from an adult with an advanced solid tumor such as melanoma, head and neck, liver or kidney cancer. The CDR3 protein is CASSQGQGPSTDTQYF. CDR3 coding DNA: TGCGCCAGCAGCCAAGGACAGGGGCCTAGCACAGATACGCAGTATTTT.